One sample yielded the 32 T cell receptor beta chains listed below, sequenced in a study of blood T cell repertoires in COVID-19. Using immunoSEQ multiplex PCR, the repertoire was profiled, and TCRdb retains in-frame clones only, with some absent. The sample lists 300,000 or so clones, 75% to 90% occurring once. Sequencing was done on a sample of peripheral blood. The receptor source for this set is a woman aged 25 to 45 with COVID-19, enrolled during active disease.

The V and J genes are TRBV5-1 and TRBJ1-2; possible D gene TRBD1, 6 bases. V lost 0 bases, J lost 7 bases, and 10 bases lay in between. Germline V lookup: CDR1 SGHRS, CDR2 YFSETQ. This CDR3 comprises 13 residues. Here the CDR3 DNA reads TGCGCCAGCAGCTTGGCGCAGGGGTTTGGCTACACCTTC. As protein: CASSLAQGFGYTF. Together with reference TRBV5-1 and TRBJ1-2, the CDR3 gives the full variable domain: KAGVTQTPRYLIKTRGQQVTLSCSPISGHRSVSWYQQTPGQGLQFLFEYFSETQRNKGNFPGRFSGRQFSNSRSEMNVSTLELGDSALYLCASSLAQGFGYTFGSGTRLTVV.

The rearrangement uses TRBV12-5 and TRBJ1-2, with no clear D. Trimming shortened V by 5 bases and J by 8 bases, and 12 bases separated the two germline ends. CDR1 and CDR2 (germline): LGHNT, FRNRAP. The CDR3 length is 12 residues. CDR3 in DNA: TGTGCTAGTGGTCTGGACCTCGAGGGCTACACCTTC. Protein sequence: CASGLDLEGYTF.

CDR3 loop: CASSEWRQGNQPQHF. The CDR3, as DNA: TGTGCCAGCAGTGAATGGAGACAGGGCAATCAGCCCCAGCATTTT. This chain uses TRBV6-1 with TRBJ1-5; weak D call: TRBD1 (6 bases). Germline CDR1 reads MNHNS; CDR2 reads SASEGT. V gave up 2 bases and J gave up 2 bases, with 10 bases separating them. This CDR3 spans 15 amino acids.

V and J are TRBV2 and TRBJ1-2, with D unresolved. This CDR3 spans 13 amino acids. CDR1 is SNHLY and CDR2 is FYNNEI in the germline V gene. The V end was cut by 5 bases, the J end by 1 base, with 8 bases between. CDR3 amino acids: CASSIQNNYGYTF. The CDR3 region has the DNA TGTGCCAGCAGTATACAGAATAACTATGGCTACACCTTC.

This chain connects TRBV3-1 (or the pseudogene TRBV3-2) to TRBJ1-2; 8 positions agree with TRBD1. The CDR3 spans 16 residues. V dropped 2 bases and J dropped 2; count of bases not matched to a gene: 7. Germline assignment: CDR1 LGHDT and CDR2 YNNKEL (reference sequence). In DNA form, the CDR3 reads TGTGCCAGCAGCCAACGTAAACAGGGGGAGAACTATGGCTACACCTTC. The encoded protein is CASSQRKQGENYGYTF.

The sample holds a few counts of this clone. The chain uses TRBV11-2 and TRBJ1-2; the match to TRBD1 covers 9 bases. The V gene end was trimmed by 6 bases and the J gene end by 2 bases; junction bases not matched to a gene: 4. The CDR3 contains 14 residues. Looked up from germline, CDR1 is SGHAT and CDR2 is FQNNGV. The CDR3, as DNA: TGTGCCAGCAGGTCAGACAGGGGGAACTATGGCTACACCTTC. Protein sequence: CASRSDRGNYGYTF. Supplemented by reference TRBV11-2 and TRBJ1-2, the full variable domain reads EAGVAQSPRYKIIEKRQSVAFWCNPISGHATLYWYQQILGQGPKLLIQFQNNGVVDDSQLPKDRFSAERLKGVDSTLKIQPAKLEDSAVYLCASRSDRGNYGYTFGSGTRLTVV.

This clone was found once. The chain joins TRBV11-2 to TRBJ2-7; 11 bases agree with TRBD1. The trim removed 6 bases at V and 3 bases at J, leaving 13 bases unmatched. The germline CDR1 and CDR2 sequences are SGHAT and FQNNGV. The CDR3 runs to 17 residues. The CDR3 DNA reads TGTGCCAGCAGTCTAACCTGGACAGGGGGCGGAATCTACGAGCAGTACTTC. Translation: CASSLTWTGGGIYEQYF.

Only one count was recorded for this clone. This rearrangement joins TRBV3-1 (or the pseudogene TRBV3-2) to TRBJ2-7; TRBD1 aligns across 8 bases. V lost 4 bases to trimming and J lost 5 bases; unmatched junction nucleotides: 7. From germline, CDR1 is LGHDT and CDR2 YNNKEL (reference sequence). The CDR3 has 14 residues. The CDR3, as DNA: TGTGCCAGCAGCCGCTGGACAGGGACCCACGAGCAGTACTTC. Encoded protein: CASSRWTGTHEQYF.

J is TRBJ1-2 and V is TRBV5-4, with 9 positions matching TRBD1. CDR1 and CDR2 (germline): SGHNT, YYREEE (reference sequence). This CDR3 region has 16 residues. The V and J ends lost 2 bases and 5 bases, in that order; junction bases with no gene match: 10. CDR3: CASSFSQGATPYGYTF. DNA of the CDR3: TGTGCCAGCAGCTTTTCACAGGGGGCAACCCCATATGGCTACACCTTC.

The CDR3 loop reads CASSHGILATNEKLFF. CDR3 nucleotide sequence: TGTGCCAGCAGCCACGGGATCTTAGCAACTAATGAAAAACTGTTTTTT. This chain uses TRBV3-1 (or the pseudogene TRBV3-2) with TRBJ1-4; D is ambiguous. This CDR3 is 16 amino acids long. V shed 3 bases and J shed 0 bases, with 11 bases lying between them. Germline V gene data show CDR1 as LGHDT and CDR2 as YNNKEL (reference sequence).

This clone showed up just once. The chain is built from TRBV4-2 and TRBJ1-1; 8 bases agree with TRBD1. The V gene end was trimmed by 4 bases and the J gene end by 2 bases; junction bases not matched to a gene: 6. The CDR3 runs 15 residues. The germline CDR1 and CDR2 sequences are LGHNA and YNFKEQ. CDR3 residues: CASSPPGQDNTEAFF. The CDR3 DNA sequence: TGTGCCAGCAGCCCTCCGGGACAGGATAACACTGAAGCTTTCTTT.

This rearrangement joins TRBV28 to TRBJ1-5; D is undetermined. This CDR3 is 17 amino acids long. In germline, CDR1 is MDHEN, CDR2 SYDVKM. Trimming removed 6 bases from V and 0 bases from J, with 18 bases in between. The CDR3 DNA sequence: TGTGCCAGCAGCATATCCCAATCGGGGTATAGCAATCAGCCCCAGCATTTT. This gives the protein CASSISQSGYSNQPQHF.

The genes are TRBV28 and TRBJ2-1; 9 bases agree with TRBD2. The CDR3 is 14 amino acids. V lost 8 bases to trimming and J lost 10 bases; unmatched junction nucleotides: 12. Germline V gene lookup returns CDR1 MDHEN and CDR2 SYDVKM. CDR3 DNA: TGTGCCAGCGTGACTAGCGGTCCGCCCCGGGAGCAGTTCTTC. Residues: CASVTSGPPREQFF.

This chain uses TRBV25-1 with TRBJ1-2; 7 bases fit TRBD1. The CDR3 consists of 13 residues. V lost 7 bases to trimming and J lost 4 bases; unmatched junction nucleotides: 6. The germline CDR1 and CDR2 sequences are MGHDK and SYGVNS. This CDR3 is CASNPGQSYGYTF. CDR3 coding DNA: TGTGCCAGCAATCCGGGACAGTCCTATGGCTACACCTTC.

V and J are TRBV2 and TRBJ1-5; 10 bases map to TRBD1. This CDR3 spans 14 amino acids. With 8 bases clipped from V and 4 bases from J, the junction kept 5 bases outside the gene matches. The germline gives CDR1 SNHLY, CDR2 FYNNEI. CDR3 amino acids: CASDRDRGNQPQHF. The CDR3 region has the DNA TGTGCCAGCGATCGGGACAGGGGAAATCAGCCCCAGCATTTT.

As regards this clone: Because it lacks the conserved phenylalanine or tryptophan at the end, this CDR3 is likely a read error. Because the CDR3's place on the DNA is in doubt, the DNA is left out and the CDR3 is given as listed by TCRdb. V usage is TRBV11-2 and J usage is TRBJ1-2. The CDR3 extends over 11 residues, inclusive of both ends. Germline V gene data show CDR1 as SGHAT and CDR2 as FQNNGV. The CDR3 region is CASNSGGDSFL.

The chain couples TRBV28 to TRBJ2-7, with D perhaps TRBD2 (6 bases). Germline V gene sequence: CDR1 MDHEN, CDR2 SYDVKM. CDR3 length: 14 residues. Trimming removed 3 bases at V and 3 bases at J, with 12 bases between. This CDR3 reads CASSLGGGVYEQYF. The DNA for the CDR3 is TGTGCCAGCAGTTTGGGAGGTGGGGTCTACGAGCAGTACTTC.

The CDR3: CASSLGLGANVLTF. In nucleotides, the CDR3 is TGTGCCAGCAGCTTGGGACTAGGGGCCAACGTCCTGACTTTC. The V and J genes are TRBV11-2 and TRBJ2-6, with 7 positions matching TRBD2. The CDR3 runs 14 residues. Unmatched junction bases numbered 0, after V lost 3 bases and J lost 4 bases. CDR1 and CDR2 (germline): SGHAT, FQNNGV.

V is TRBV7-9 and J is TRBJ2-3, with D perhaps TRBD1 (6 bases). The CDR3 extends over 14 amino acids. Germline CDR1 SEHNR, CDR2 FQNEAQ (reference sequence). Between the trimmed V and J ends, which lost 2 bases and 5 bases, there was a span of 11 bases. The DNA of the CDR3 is TGTGCCAGCAGCTTACTGGGACAAATAGATACGCAGTATTTT. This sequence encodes CASSLLGQIDTQYF.

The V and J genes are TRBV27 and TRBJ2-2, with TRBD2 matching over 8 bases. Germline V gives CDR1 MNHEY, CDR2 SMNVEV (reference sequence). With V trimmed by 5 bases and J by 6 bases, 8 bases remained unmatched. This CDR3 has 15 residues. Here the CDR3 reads CASSLKAGVSGELFF. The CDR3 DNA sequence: TGTGCCAGCAGTCTTAAAGCGGGAGTCTCCGGGGAGCTGTTTTTT.

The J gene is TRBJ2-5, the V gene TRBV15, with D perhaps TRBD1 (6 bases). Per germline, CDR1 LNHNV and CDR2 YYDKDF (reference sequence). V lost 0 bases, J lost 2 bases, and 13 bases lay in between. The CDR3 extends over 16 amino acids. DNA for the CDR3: TGTGCCACCAGCAGAGATCTGACAGGAGCTCAAGAGACCCAGTACTTC. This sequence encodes CATSRDLTGAQETQYF.

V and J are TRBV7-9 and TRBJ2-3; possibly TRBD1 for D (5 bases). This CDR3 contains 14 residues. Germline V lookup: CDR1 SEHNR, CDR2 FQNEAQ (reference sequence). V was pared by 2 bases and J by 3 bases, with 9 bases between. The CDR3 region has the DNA TGTGCCAGCAGCTTAAAGGGGTCAACAGATACGCAGTATTTT. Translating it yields CASSLKGSTDTQYF.

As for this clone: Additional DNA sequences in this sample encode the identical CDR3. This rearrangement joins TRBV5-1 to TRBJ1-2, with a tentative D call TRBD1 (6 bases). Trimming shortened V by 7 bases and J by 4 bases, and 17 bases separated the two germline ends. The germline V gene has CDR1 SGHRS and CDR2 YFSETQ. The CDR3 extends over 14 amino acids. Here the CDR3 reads CASSETGGGYGYTF. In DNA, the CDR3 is TGCGCCAGCTCTGAGACAGGTGGAGGCTATGGCTACACCTTC.

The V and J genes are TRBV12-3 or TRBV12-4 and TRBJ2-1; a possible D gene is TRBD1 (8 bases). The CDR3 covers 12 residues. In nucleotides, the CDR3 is TGTGCAAGCGGGGCAGGGGGCTATGAGCAGTTCTTC. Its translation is CASGAGGYEQFF.

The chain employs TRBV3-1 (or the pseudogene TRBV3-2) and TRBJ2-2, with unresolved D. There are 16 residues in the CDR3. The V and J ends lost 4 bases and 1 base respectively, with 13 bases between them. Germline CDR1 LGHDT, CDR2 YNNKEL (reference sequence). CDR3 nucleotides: TGTGCCAGCAGCCTTCAAGCCTTTCAGAACACCGGGGAGCTGTTTTTT. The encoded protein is CASSLQAFQNTGELFF.

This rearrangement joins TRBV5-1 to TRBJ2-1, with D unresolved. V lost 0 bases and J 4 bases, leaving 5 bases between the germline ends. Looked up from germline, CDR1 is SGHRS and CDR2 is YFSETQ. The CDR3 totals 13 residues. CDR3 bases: TGCGCCAGCAGCTTGGTTACATACAATGAGCAGTTCTTC. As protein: CASSLVTYNEQFF.

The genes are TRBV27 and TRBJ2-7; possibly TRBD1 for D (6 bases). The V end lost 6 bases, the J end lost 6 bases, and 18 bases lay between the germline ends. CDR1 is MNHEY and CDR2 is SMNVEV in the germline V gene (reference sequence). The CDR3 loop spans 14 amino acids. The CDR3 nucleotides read TGTGCCAGCAGCCGTGGGGCTAGCAGGGGCGAGCAGTACTTC. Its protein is CASSRGASRGEQYF.

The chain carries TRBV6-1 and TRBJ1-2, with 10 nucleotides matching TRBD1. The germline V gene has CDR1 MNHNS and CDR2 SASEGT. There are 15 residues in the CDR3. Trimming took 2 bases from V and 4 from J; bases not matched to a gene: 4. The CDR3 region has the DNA TGTGCCAGCAGTGAACTCGGACAGGGGGTCTATGGCTACACCTTC. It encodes CASSELGQGVYGYTF.

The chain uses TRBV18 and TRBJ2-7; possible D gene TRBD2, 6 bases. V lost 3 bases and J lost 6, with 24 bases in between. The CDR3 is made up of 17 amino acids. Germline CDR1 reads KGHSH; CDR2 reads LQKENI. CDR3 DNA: TGTGCCAGCTCACCCGATAGACCGGGACTGCGGCACTCCGAGCAGTACTTC. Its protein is CASSPDRPGLRHSEQYF.

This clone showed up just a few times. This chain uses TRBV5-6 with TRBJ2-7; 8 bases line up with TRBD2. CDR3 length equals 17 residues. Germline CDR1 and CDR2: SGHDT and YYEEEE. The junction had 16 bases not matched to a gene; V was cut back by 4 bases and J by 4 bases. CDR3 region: CASSPSPLLAESYEQYF. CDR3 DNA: TGTGCCAGCAGCCCTAGCCCCCTACTAGCGGAATCTTACGAGCAGTACTTC.

CDR3 bases: TGTGCCAGCAGCTCCACGACAGACTATGGCTACACCTTC. Amino acid sequence: CASSSTTDYGYTF. The genes are TRBV7-6 and TRBJ1-2; the D gene is possibly TRBD1 (5 bases). Germline V CDR1 and CDR2: SGHVS, FNYEAQ. This CDR3 spans 13 amino acids. Trimming left V 4 bases short and J 3 bases short, with 9 bases between.

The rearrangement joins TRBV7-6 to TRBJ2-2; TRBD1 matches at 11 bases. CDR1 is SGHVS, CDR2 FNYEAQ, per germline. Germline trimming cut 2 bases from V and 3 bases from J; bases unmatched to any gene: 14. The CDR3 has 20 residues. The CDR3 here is CASSLMPRTGGVEYTGELFF. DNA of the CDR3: TGTGCCAGCAGCTTAATGCCTCGGACAGGGGGCGTGGAATACACCGGGGAGCTGTTTTTT.